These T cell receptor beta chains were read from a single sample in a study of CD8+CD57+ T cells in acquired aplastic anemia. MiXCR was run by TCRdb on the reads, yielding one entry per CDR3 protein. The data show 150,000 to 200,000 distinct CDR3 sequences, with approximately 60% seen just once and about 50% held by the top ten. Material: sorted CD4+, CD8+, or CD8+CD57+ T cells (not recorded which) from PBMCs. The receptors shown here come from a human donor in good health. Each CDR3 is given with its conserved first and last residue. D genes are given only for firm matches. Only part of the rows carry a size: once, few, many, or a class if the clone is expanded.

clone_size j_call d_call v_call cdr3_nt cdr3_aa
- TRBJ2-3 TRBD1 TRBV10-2 TGCGCCAGCAGGCGGACAGGGGGTGTAGATACGCAGTATTTT CASRRTGGVDTQYF
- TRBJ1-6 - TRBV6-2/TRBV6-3 TGTGCCAGCAGTCACCCGGGGGGACTAAATTCACCCCTCCACTTT CASSHPGGLNSPLHF
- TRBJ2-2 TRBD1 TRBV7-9 TGTGCCAGCAGCTGGGGACAGGGGGCACACACCGGGGAGCTGTTTTTT CASSWGQGAHTGELFF
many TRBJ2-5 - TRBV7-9 TGTGCCAGCAGCCCGTGGGGGGAGCCACAAGAGACCCAGTACTTC CASSPWGEPQETQYF
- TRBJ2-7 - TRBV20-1 TGCAGTGCTAGGTCCAGCTTCTCCTACGAGCAGTACTTC CSARSSFSYEQYF
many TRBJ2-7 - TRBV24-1 TGTGCCACCAGTGATCCTTACGACGGGCGCGAGCAGTACTTC CATSDPYDGREQYF
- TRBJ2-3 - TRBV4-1 TGCGCCAGCAGCCAACCTACCACCGGGAGCACAGATACGCAGTATTTT CASSQPTTGSTDTQYF
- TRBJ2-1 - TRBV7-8 TGTGCCAGCAGCTTCCGACTCGCCGATGAGCAGTTCTTC CASSFRLADEQFF
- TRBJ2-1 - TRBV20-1 TGCAGTGCTCAGCGGAATGAGCAGTTCTTC CSAQRNEQFF
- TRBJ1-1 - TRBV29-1 TGCAGCGTTGAGTCCCCAAGGATAGGAGCTTTCTTT CSVESPRIGAFF
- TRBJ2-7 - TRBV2 TGTGCCACCCCCGGGCGTCGGGAGCAGTACTTC CATPGRREQYF
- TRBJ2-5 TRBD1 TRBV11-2 TGTGCCAGCAGCCAGGACAGGGAAGAGACCCAGTACTTC CASSQDREETQYF
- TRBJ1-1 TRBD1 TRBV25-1 TGTGCCAGCAGTGCTTACGTAACGACAGGGGATGGAACTGAAGCTTTCTTT CASSAYVTTGDGTEAFF
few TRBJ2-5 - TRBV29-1 TGCAGCGTTGATGGCTACTTAAGGACCCAGTACTTC CSVDGYLRTQYF
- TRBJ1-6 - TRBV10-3 TGTGCCATCAGTTCCTATCTAAATTCACCCCTCCACTTT CAISSYLNSPLHF
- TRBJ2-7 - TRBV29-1 TGCAGCGTCCGAGGGCCCGGGGCCGCCTACGAGCAGTACTTC CSVRGPGAAYEQYF
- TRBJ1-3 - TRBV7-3 TGTGCCAGCAGCTTACGTGGGGGGCCAGGGACGAGAAACACCATATATTTT CASSLRGGPGTRNTIYF
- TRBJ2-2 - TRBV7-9 TGTGCCAGCAGCTTCCAGAGCACCGGGGAGCTGTTTTTT CASSFQSTGELFF
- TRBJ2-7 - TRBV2 TGTGCCAGCAGCGTTTCAGGGAGCCACGAGCAGTACTTC CASSVSGSHEQYF
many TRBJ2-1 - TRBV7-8 TGTGCCAGCAGCTTAAGGGGGGTGCTGGCGAATGAGCAGTTCTTC CASSLRGVLANEQFF
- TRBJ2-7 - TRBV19 TGTGCCAGTAGTATGTCAACGGCCTCTACCTACGAGCAGTACTTC CASSMSTASTYEQYF
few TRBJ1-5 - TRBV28 TGTGCCAGCAGTTTAGCCGCGGGGCCACTTAGCAATCAGCCCCAGCATTTT CASSLAAGPLSNQPQHF
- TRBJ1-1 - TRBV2 TGTGCCAGCAGTGAACCCAAAATGAACACTGAAGCTTTCTTT CASSEPKMNTEAFF
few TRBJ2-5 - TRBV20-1 TGCAGTGCCCGTTCAAGGGAGACCCAGTACTTC CSARSRETQYF
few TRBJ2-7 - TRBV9 TGTGCCAGCAGCGTAAGGGACGGTACCTACGAGCAGTACTTC CASSVRDGTYEQYF
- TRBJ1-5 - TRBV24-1 TGTGCCACCAGTGGGGGGACCGGTAATCAGCCCCAGCATTTT CATSGGTGNQPQHF
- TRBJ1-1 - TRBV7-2 TGTGCCAGCAGCTTAATGAGGTCCGCTGAAGCTTTCTTT CASSLMRSAEAFF
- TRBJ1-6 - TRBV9 TGTGCCAGCAGTTTAACAGGGAGATCACCCCTCCACTTT CASSLTGRSPLHF
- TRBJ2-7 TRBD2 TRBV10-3 TGTGCCATCAGTGGTACCGGGACTATCTACGAGCAGTACTTC CAISGTGTIYEQYF
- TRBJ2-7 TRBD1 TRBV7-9 TGTGCCCTAGACAGGGGGCTTGCCTACGAGCAGTACTTC CALDRGLAYEQYF
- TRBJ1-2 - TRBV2 TGTGCCAGCGGTGACAGATCCTATGGCTACACCTTC CASGDRSYGYTF
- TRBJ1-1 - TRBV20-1 TGCAGTGCTAGCCTAGGGTTTGGGGAAGCTTTCTTT CSASLGFGEAFF
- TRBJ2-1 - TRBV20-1 TGCAGTGCTAGACGACAGGAAAATGAGCAGTTCTTC CSARRQENEQFF
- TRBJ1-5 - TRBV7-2 TGTGCCAGCAGCTCCGGGGCAGGGGACCAGCCCCAGCATTTT CASSSGAGDQPQHF
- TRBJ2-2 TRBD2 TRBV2 TGTGCCAGCACTTTTAGTGGACTAGCGGGAGCGAACACCGGGGAGCTGTTTTTT CASTFSGLAGANTGELFF
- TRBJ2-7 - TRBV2 TGTGCCACCCACCGGGACCCCAACTCCTACGAGCAGTACTTC CATHRDPNSYEQYF
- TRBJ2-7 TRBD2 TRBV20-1 TGCAGTGCTGTAGACATGTTGACTAGCGGGATCCACGAGCAGTACTTC CSAVDMLTSGIHEQYF
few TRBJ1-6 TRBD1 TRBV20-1 TGCAGTGCTAGAACCGGGACAGCTTATAATTCACCCCTCCACTTT CSARTGTAYNSPLHF
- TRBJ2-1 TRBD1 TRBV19 TGTGCCAGTAGTACGACAGGGGCGTTAAACAATGAGCAGTTCTTC CASSTTGALNNEQFF
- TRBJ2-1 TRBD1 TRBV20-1 TGCAGTGACGGGACAGGGGAGTACAATGAGCAGTTCTTC CSDGTGEYNEQFF
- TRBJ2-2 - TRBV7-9 TGTGCCAGCAGCCCATACCACACCGGGGAGCTGTTTTTT CASSPYHTGELFF
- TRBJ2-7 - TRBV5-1 TGCGCCAGCAGCCCCGACAGCGTGTCCTACGAGCAGTACTTC CASSPDSVSYEQYF
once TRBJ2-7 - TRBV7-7 TGTGCTAGCAGCTTTGGGCAGGGTGTCCTTTTTACTTCAGACGAGCAGTACTTC CASSFGQGVLFTSDEQYF
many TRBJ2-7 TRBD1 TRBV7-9 TGTGCCAGCAGCTTCTCCGGGACAGGACCTCGGGAGCAGTACTTC CASSFSGTGPREQYF
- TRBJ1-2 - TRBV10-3 TGTGCCATCAGTGAGGCACAAGGGAACCGTTATGGCTACACCTTC CAISEAQGNRYGYTF
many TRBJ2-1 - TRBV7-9 TGTGCCAGCAGCTTTGCCGAAATTGGAAGGGGCGATGAGCAGTTCTTC CASSFAEIGRGDEQFF
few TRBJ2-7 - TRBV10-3 TGTGCCATCAGTGAGGCGGGACGCACCTACGAGCAGTACTTC CAISEAGRTYEQYF